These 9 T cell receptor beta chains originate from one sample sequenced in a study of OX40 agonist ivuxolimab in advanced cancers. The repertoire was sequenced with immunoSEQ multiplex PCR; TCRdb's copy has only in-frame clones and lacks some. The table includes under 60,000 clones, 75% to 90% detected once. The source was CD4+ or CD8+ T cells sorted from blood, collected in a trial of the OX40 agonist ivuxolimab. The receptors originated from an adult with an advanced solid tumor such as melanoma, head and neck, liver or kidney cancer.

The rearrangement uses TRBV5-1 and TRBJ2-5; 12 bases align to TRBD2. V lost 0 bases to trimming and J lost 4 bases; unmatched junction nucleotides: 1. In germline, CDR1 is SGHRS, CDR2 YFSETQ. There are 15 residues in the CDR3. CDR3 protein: CASSLASGGGETQYF. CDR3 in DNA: TGCGCCAGCAGCTTGGCTAGCGGGGGGGGAGAGACCCAGTACTTC.

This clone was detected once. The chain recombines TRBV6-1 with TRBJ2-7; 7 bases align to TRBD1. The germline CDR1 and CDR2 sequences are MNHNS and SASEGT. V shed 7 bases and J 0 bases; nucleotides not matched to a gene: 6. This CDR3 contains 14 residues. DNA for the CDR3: TGTGCCAGCATCACCGGGGACAGCTCCTACGAGCAGTACTTC. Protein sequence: CASITGDSSYEQYF.

For the CDR3, the DNA is TGTGCCAGCAGCTTAGGTTACGGGGGACCGCTCGCCTACGAGCAGTACTTC. It codes for CASSLGYGGPLAYEQYF. This chain uses TRBV7-9 with TRBJ2-7, with D perhaps matching TRBD2 (6 bases). V dropped 1 base and J dropped 2 bases, with 18 bases sitting between them. This CDR3 is built from 17 residues. The germline V gene has CDR1 SEHNR and CDR2 FQNEAQ (reference sequence).

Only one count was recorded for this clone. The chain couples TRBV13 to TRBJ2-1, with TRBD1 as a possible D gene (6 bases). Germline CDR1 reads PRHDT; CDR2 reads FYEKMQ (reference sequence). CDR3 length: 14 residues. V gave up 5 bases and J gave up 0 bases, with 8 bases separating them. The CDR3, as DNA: TGTGCCAGCAGCCAGGACAGCTCCTACAATGAGCAGTTCTTC. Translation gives CASSQDSSYNEQFF.

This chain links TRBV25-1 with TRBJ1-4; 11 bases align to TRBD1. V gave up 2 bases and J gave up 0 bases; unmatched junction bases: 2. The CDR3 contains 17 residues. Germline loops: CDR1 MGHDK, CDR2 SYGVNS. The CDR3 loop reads CASSEPGQGATNEKLFF. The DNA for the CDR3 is TGTGCCAGCAGTGAACCGGGACAGGGGGCAACTAATGAAAAACTGTTTTTT.

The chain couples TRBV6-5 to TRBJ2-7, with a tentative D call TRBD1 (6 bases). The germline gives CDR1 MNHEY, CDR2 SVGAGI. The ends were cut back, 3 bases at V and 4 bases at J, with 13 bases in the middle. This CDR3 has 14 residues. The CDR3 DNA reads TGTGCCAGCAGTTATGGCTCAGGGGTTTACGAGCAGTACTTC. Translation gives CASSYGSGVYEQYF.

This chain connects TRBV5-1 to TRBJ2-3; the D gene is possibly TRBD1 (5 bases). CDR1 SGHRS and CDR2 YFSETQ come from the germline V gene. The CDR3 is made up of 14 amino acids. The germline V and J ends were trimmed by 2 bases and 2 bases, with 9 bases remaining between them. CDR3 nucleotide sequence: TGCGCCAGCAGCTTCACAGGATACACAGATACGCAGTATTTT. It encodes CASSFTGYTDTQYF. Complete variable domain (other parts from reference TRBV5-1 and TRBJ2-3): KAGVTQTPRYLIKTRGQQVTLSCSPISGHRSVSWYQQTPGQGLQFLFEYFSETQRNKGNFPGRFSGRQFSNSRSEMNVSTLELGDSALYLCASSFTGYTDTQYFGPGTRLTVL.

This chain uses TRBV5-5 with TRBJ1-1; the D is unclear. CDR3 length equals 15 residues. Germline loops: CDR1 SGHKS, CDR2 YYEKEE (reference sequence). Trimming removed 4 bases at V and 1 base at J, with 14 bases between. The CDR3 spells CASSGVRRANTEAFF. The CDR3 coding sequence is TGTGCCAGCAGCGGGGTAAGGCGGGCGAACACTGAAGCTTTCTTT.

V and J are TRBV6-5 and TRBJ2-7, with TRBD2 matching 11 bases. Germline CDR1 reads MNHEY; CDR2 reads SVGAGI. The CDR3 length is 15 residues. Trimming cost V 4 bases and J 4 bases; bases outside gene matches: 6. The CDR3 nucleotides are TGTGCCAGCAGTTGGGGGACTAGCGGAGGGTACGAGCAGTACTTC. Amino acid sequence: CASSWGTSGGYEQYF.